This T cell receptor beta chain was sequenced for a study of shared clonotypes between healthy human individuals. Comment on this clone: Its cognate antigen is unknown.

Profiling relied on immunoSEQ multiplex PCR, and the TCRdb table lists in-frame clones only, not all of them. Found here are 1.5 million to 2.5 million clones, roughly 94% of them singletons; the top ten hold less than 1.5%. The naive CD8 subset, CD45RO-negative cells positively selected for CCR7, excluded terminally differentiated effector memory CD45RA+ cells. Study-wide findings and caveats: Donors were few, which limited the genetic and exposure-history diversity represented.

The V end was cut by 0 bases, the J end by 3 bases, with 12 bases between. CDR3 length equals 15 residues. Germline loops: CDR1 MNHEY, CDR2 SVGAGI. Input material: naive CD8+ T cells sorted from blood. The J gene is TRBJ2-7, the V gene TRBV6-5; a weak D match, TRBD2 (6 bases). The clonotype comes from a young man in good health. The CDR3: CASSYSGGKGYEQYF. The CDR3 nucleotides are TGTGCCAGCAGTTACTCCGGCGGGAAGGGCTACGAGCAGTACTTC.